The source of this TCR beta chain is a study of T cell repertoires in cytomegalovirus infection. On the study more broadly: CMV epitopes that were recently identified and HLA-C-restricted were used alongside well-studied HLA-B-restricted ones. Study conclusions and caveats: Predominance within the ex vivo response was attributable to HLA-C-restricted CMV-specific TCR beta clonotypes.

The V and J ends lost 1 base and 3 bases respectively, with 4 bases between them. The CDR3 sequence is 13 residues long. The germline V gene encodes CDR1 MNHEY and CDR2 SVGEGT. TCRdb recomputed calls from the reads with MiXCR, one row per CDR3 protein. This sample has fewer than 1,000,000 distinct CDR3 sequences; around 31% occur once, and the top ten carry more than 13%. This clonotype occurred a few times. The antigen remains undetermined. The source is a human donor in good health (CMV status not recorded). Some clones in this sample may be carry-over from other donors' samples. This chain links TRBV6-2 or TRBV6-3 with TRBJ1-5; D not resolved. The sequenced sample was cultured CD8+ T cells from PBMCs, obtained from culture after CMV antigen stimulation. The DNA of the CDR3 is TGTGCCAGCAGTTACTTTCCCAATCAGCCCCAGCATTTT. It is translated as CASSYFPNQPQHF.